The clone carrying this T cell receptor beta chain has at least ten counts. Donors gave roughly 10 milliliters of peripheral blood apiece. The data were taken from a study of blood T cells in healthy people across ages. The CDR3 has 16 amino acids. Germline V gene sequence: CDR1 MNHEY, CDR2 SMNVEV (reference sequence). V was cut by 8 bases and J by 0 bases, with 17 bases left in between. Primers used in a second PCR of about 7 to 12 cycles were a sample-barcoded 5' primer and a J-beta primer mix. A template-switch adaptor containing 12 random nucleotides labeled each cDNA molecule. MiXCR, applied by TCRdb to the 5' RACE reads, yields one record per CDR3 protein. The data contain about 1 million distinct CDR3 sequences, 45% of them seen just once; the ten biggest clones take up approximately 17%.

This sequence originates from a woman aged 55-69 years in good health. What was sequenced was blood. The V and J genes are TRBV27 and TRBJ1-5; maybe TRBD1 (5 bases). The CDR3 nucleotides read TGTGCCAGCTCATCGGCCGCGGGGGTTAGCAATCAGCCCCAGCATTTT. It is translated as CASSSAAGVSNQPQHF.